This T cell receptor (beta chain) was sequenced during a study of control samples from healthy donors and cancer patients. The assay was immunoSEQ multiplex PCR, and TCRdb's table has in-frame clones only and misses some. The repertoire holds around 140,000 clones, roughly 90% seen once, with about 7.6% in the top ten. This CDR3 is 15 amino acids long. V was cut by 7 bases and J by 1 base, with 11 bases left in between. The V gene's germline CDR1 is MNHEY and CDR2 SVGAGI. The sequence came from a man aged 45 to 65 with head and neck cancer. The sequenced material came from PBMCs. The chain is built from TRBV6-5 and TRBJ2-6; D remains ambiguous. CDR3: CASNIQRSGANVLTF. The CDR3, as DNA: TGTGCCAGCAACATACAGCGATCTGGGGCCAACGTCCTGACTTTC.